One and the same sample provided the 7 T cell receptor beta chains below, sequenced in a study of blood T cell repertoires in COVID-19. Profiled with immunoSEQ multiplex PCR; TCRdb holds only in-frame clones, not every one. This table has 200,000 to 250,000 clones, about 84% appearing once. Source material: PBMCs or T cells enriched from blood (not recorded which). All receptors come from a middle-aged woman with acute COVID-19.

The V gene is TRBV9, the J gene TRBJ1-3, with no clear D. Germline CDR1 reads SGDLS; CDR2 reads YYNGEE. V shed 0 bases and J shed 3 bases, with 16 bases lying between them. The CDR3 is 17 residues long. The CDR3 sequence: CASSVGLPGGFGNTIYF. The CDR3 DNA is TGTGCCAGCAGCGTAGGACTCCCGGGAGGATTTGGAAACACCATATATTTT.

This clone was counted a single time. The rearrangement links TRBV28 to TRBJ1-3; D gene unclear. Trimming left V 3 bases short and J 1 base short, with 13 bases between. Germline V gene lookup returns CDR1 MDHEN and CDR2 SYDVKM. This CDR3 has 16 amino acids. The CDR3 DNA follows: TGTGCCAGCAGTTTGTGGGAGACTCCTTCTGGAAACACCATATATTTT. Its translation: CASSLWETPSGNTIYF.

This chain connects TRBV28 to TRBJ1-1; 8 nucleotides agree with TRBD1. Trimming at V came to 7 bases and at J to 0 bases, leaving 22 bases not matched to a gene. Germline CDR1 is MDHEN and CDR2 is SYDVKM. The CDR3 contains 20 residues. The CDR3 loop is CASTNPDTGQGALLNTEAFF. The CDR3 region has the DNA TGTGCCAGCACAAATCCGGATACGGGCCAGGGGGCGCTTCTGAACACTGAAGCTTTCTTT.

The chain joins TRBV5-4 to TRBJ2-5; 13 bases are shared with TRBD2. In germline, CDR1 is SGHNT, CDR2 YYREEE (reference sequence). V shed 4 bases and J 5 bases; nucleotides not matched to a gene: 5. CDR3 size: 15 residues. The chain's CDR3 is CASSPGLAGRETQYF. CDR3 nucleotides: TGTGCCAGCAGCCCGGGACTAGCGGGAAGGGAGACCCAGTACTTC. The full variable domain, its missing parts supplied by reference TRBV5-4 and TRBJ2-5, is ETGVTQSPTHLIKTRGQQVTLRCSSQSGHNTVSWYQQALGQGPQFIFQYYREEENGRGNFPPRFSGLQFPNYSSELNVNALELDDSALYLCASSPGLAGRETQYFGPGTRLLVL.

This clone was picked up a small number of times. V gene TRBV29-1 combines with J gene TRBJ2-7, with D possibly being TRBD1 (5 bases). V was shortened by 3 bases and J by 5 bases, with 11 bases between the two germline ends. Germline V CDR1 and CDR2: SQVTM, ANQGSEA. The CDR3 covers 12 residues. The CDR3 sequence: CSVDAGLNEQYF. CDR3 sequence (DNA): TGCAGCGTTGATGCAGGGTTGAACGAGCAGTACTTC.

V is TRBV30 and J is TRBJ2-2; D might be TRBD2 (6 bases). With 5 bases removed from V and 5 bases from J, the gap between germline ends came to 18 bases. CDR1 is GTSNPN and CDR2 is SVGIG in the germline V gene (reference sequence). The CDR3 covers 15 residues. In nucleotides, the CDR3 is TGTGCCTGGGGTCCCCTAGCTGGAGGGACCGGGGAGCTGTTTTTT. It translates to CAWGPLAGGTGELFF.

The chain has TRBV29-1 and TRBJ1-3, with 7 bases fitting TRBD1. Germline CDR1 SQVTM, CDR2 ANQGSEA. The junction had 6 bases not matched to a gene; V was cut back by 6 bases and J by 4 bases. This CDR3 comprises 13 residues. The CDR3 DNA sequence: TGCAGCGTCCGGGCAGGGGGGGGAAACACCATATATTTT. Its translation is CSVRAGGGNTIYF. Complete variable domain (other parts from reference TRBV29-1 and TRBJ1-3): SAVISQKPSRDICQRGTSLTIQCQVDSQVTMMFWYRQQPGQSLTLIATANQGSEATYESGFVIDKFPISRPNLTFSTLTVSNMSPEDSSIYLCSVRAGGGNTIYFGEGSWLTVV.